These 15 T cell receptor beta chains originate from one sample sequenced in a study. Each CDR3 protein gets one entry after TCRdb re-called the RT-PCR reads with MiXCR. This repertoire shows about 680,000 distinct CDR3 sequences, over 12% found once; its top ten account for roughly 3.9%. Specimen: memory CD4+ T cells from blood. The receptors stem from a female donor in good health, serving as a healthy control.

This clonotype was detected ten times or more. The chain joins TRBV7-2 to TRBJ2-4; D not resolved. The V and J ends lost 0 bases and 5 bases respectively, with 8 bases between them. The CDR3 length is 14 residues. Per germline, CDR1 SGHTA and CDR2 FQGNSA. CDR3 coding DNA: TGTGCCAGCAGCTTAGCAAATGTCCAAAACATTCAGTACTTC. Its protein is CASSLANVQNIQYF.

The rearrangement links TRBV6-2 or TRBV6-3 to TRBJ1-5; TRBD1 is a possible D gene (6 bases). The V gene lost 3 bases and the J gene lost 7 bases, with 13 bases spanning the gap. This CDR3 spans 14 amino acids. Germline V gives CDR1 MNHEY, CDR2 SVGEGT. The DNA for the CDR3 is TGTGCCAGCAGTTATTCTGCAGGGGTCCAGCCCCAGCATTTT. Its protein is CASSYSAGVQPQHF.

The rearrangement links TRBV29-1 to TRBJ2-3; D ambiguous. This CDR3 spans 13 amino acids. Trimming removed 4 bases at V and 2 bases at J, with 10 bases between. Per the germline V gene, CDR1 is SQVTM and CDR2 is ANQGSEA. The CDR3: CSVVVTLTDTQYF. CDR3 bases: TGCAGCGTTGTAGTCACCCTCACAGATACGCAGTATTTT.

This clonotype was seen more than once but under ten times. J is TRBJ1-5 and V is TRBV20-1, with D perhaps TRBD1 (5 bases). Looked up from germline, CDR1 is DFQATT and CDR2 is SNEGSKA (reference sequence). V was cut by 0 bases and J by 6 bases, with 21 bases left in between. This CDR3 spans 17 amino acids. In DNA, the CDR3 is TGCAGTGCTAGAGATACGCCCAGGGACCGTTGGGGTCAGCCCCAGCATTTT. Protein product: CSARDTPRDRWGQPQHF.

Many counts were recorded for this clonotype. This may be a read error, as it is one base from a much larger clone. The chain has TRBV12-3 or TRBV12-4 and TRBJ2-1; D is unclear. Trimming stripped 8 bases from V and 3 bases from J, with 5 bases between. The CDR3 is 11 amino acids. The CDR3 nucleotides are TGTGCCAGCGGCTTCTACAATGAGCAGTTCTTC. Protein: CASGFYNEQFF.

This chain uses TRBV6-5 with TRBJ1-1; D is undetermined. CDR1 is MNHEY, CDR2 SVGAGI, per germline. The ends were cut back, 6 bases at V and 4 bases at J, with 18 bases in the middle. The CDR3 loop spans 15 amino acids. CDR3 loop: CASSLPGIGSTEAFF. For the CDR3, the DNA is TGTGCCAGCAGCCTCCCGGGGATTGGGTCCACTGAAGCTTTCTTT.

The chain has TRBV4-2 and TRBJ1-4; 7 bases map to TRBD1. The CDR3 covers 18 residues. The J segment lost 0 bases and the V segment lost 0 bases, leaving 7 bases of the junction unmatched. CDR1 LGHNA and CDR2 YNFKEQ come from the germline V gene. In nucleotides, the CDR3 is TGTGCCAGCAGCCAAGATACAGCCAGGGGGACAACTAATGAAAAACTGTTTTTT. Translating it yields CASSQDTARGTTNEKLFF.

V gene TRBV30 combines with J gene TRBJ2-2; D is perhaps TRBD1 or TRBD2 (5 bases each). V was pared by 4 bases and J by 6 bases, with 12 bases between. From germline, CDR1 is GTSNPN and CDR2 SVGIG (reference sequence). This CDR3 has 13 amino acids. CDR3 bases: TGTGCCTGGAACCGGGGCGAGCCCGGGGAGCTGTTTTTT. Its protein is CAWNRGEPGELFF.

This clonotype showed up just a few times. This chain connects TRBV20-1 to TRBJ1-2, with 9 nucleotides matching TRBD1. Germline CDR1 and CDR2: DFQATT and SNEGSKA (reference sequence). Trimming at V came to 5 bases and at J to 8 bases, leaving 3 bases not matched to a gene. The CDR3 spans 11 residues. The CDR3 nucleotides read TGCAGTGCTGGGACAGGGAGCGGCTACACCTTC. Its translation: CSAGTGSGYTF.

This clonotype was seen many times. CDR3 loop: CASQGRSSSYEQYF. The DNA of the CDR3 is TGTGCCAGCCAGGGCCGCTCAAGCTCCTACGAGCAGTACTTC. V and J are TRBV28 and TRBJ2-7; possible D gene TRBD1, 5 bases. The CDR3 length is 14 residues. Germline CDR1 is MDHEN and CDR2 is SYDVKM. V shed 8 bases and J shed 0 bases, with 14 bases lying between them.

There are a few counts of this clonotype. The rearrangement joins TRBV7-2 to TRBJ1-1; unclear D gene. Between the trimmed V and J ends, which lost 1 base and 0 bases, there was a span of 6 bases. Germline CDR1 and CDR2: SGHTA and FQGNSA. CDR3 size: 14 residues. CDR3 protein: CASSLESVNTEAFF. CDR3 bases: TGTGCCAGCAGCTTAGAATCAGTGAACACTGAAGCTTTCTTT. Drawing the rest from reference TRBV7-2 and TRBJ1-1, the complete variable domain is GAGVSQSPSNKVTEKGKDVELRCDPISGHTALYWYRQSLGQGLEFLIYFQGNSAPDKSGLPSDRFSAERTGGSVSTLTIQRTQQEDSAVYLCASSLESVNTEAFFGQGTRLTVV.

This clonotype has just a few counts. The rearrangement uses TRBV20-1 and TRBJ1-2, with a tentative D call TRBD1 (5 bases). Trimming shortened V by 0 bases and J by 5 bases, and 16 bases separated the two germline ends. Germline values: CDR1 DFQATT, CDR2 SNEGSKA (reference sequence). This CDR3 has 15 amino acids. CDR3 sequence reads: CSARDWGGVMYGYTF. DNA for the CDR3: TGCAGTGCTAGAGATTGGGGGGGGGTTATGTATGGCTACACCTTC.

The chain couples TRBV5-4 to TRBJ1-3; the D is unclear. From germline, CDR1 is SGHNT and CDR2 YYREEE (reference sequence). The CDR3 extends over 15 amino acids. V lost 0 bases and J 0 bases, leaving 7 bases between the germline ends. DNA of the CDR3: TGTGCCAGCAGCTTGGATCCGTACTCTGGAAACACCATATATTTT. This gives the protein CASSLDPYSGNTIYF.

As regards this clonotype: Without the conserved terminal phenylalanine or tryptophan, this CDR3 likely stems from a read error. It is unclear where the CDR3 begins or ends on the DNA, so no DNA is shown, and the CDR3 is as TCRdb lists it. V is TRBV10-3 and J is TRBJ2-1; the D segment call TRBD2 is taken from the table without a DNA check. The CDR3 is 9 residues long, counting both termini. The germline V gene has CDR1 ENHRY and CDR2 SYGVKD. The CDR3 loop reads CAISGTGTS.

This clonotype was counted only a few times. The chain uses TRBV20-1 and TRBJ2-5, with 7 bases fitting TRBD1. This CDR3 contains 14 residues. V gave up 2 bases and J gave up 2 bases; unmatched junction bases: 5. Germline V gene lookup returns CDR1 DFQATT and CDR2 SNEGSKA (reference sequence). The CDR3 region has the DNA TGCAGTGCTAGACGAGGGACAGAACAAGAGACCCAGTACTTC. Protein product: CSARRGTEQETQYF.